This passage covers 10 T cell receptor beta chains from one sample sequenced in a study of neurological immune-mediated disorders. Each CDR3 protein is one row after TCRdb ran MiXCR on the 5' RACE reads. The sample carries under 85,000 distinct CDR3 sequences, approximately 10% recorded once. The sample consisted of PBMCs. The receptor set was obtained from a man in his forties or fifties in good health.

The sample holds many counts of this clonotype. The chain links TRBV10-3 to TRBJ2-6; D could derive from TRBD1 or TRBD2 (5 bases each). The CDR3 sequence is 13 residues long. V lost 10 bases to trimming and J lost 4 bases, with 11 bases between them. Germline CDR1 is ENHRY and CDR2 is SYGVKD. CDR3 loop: CATQGPGANVLTF. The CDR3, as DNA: TGTGCCACCCAGGGACCCGGGGCCAACGTCCTGACTTTC.

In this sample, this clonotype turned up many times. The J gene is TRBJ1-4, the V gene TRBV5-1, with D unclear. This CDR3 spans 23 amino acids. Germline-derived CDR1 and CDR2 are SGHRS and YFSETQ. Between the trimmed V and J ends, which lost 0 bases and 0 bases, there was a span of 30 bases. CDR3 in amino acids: CASSLASVGFGILGIATNEKLFF. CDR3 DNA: TGCGCCAGCAGCTTGGCCTCAGTGGGTTTCGGGATTCTGGGGATTGCAACTAATGAAAAACTGTTTTTT.

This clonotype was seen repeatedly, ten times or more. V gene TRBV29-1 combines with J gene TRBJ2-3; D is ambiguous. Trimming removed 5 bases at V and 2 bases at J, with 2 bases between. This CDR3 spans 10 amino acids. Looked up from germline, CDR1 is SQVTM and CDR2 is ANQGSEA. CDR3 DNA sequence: TGCAGCGTTTTCACAGATACGCAGTATTTT. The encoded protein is CSVFTDTQYF.

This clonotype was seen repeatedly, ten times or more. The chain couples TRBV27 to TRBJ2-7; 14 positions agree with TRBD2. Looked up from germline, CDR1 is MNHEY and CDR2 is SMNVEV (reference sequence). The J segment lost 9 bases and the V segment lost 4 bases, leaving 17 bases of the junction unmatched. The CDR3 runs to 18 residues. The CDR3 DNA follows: TGTGCCAGCAGTTCGATGTCCTCGGGACTAGCGGGAGCATCAAGGCAGTACTTC. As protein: CASSSMSSGLAGASRQYF.

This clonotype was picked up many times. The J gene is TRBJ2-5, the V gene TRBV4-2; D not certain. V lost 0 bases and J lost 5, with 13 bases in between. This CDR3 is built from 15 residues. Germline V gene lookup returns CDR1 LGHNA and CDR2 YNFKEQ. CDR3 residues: CASSQDAGFRETQYF. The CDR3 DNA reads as TGTGCCAGCAGCCAAGATGCCGGGTTTAGGGAGACCCAGTACTTC.

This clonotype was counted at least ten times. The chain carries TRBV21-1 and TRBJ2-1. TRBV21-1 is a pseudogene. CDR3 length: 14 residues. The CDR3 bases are TGTGCCAGCAGCAAAGGTCCAGTTTTGGATGAGCAGTTCTTC. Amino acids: CASSKGPVLDEQFF.

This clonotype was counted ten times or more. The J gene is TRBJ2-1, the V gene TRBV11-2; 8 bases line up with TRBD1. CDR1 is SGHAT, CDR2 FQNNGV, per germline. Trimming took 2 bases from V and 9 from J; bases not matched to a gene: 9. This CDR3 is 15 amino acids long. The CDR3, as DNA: TGTGCCAGCAGCTTAAGGACAGGGCAATCGGGTGAGCAGTTCTTC. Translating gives CASSLRTGQSGEQFF.

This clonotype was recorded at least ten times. CDR3 bases: TGTGCCAGCAGCGTAGGGTGGCAAGAGACCCAGTACTTC. Amino acids: CASSVGWQETQYF. The gene calls are TRBV9 and TRBJ2-5; D remains unclear. This CDR3 spans 13 amino acids. Per germline, CDR1 SGDLS and CDR2 YYNGEE. Trimming took off 0 bases at V and 2 bases at J, with 5 bases between the two ends.

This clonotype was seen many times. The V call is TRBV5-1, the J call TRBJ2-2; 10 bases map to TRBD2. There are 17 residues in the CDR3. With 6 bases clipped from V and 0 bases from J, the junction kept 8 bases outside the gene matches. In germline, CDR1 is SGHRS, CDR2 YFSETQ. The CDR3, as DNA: TGCGCCAGCAAGGAAGGTAGCGGGGGGCCGAACACCGGGGAGCTGTTTTTT. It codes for CASKEGSGGPNTGELFF.

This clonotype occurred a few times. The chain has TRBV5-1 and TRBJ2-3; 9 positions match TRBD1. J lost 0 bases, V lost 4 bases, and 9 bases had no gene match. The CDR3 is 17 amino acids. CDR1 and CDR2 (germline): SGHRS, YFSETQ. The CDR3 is CASSPGTGRVSTDTQYF. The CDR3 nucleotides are TGCGCCAGCAGCCCCGGGACAGGGAGAGTCAGCACAGATACGCAGTATTTT. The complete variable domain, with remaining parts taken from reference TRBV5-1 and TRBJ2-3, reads KAGVTQTPRYLIKTRGQQVTLSCSPISGHRSVSWYQQTPGQGLQFLFEYFSETQRNKGNFPGRFSGRQFSNSRSEMNVSTLELGDSALYLCASSPGTGRVSTDTQYFGPGTRLTVL.